Presented here are 17 T cell receptor beta chains from one specimen sequenced in a study of T cell repertoires in cytomegalovirus infection. TCRdb called the reads again in MiXCR, with one record for every CDR3 protein. The sample consists of tens of thousands of distinct CDR3 sequences, about 4% of them appearing once. Sequencing used PBMCs. These receptors were taken from a human donor in good health (CMV status not recorded). Some clones in this sample may be carry-over from other donors' samples.

This clonotype was picked up one time. A much larger clone lies a single base off, so this may be a read error. V usage is TRBV27 and J usage is TRBJ2-7; 9 nucleotides match TRBD1. The CDR3 has 12 residues. Germline CDR1 MNHEY, CDR2 SMNVEV (reference sequence). The junction had 4 bases not matched to a gene; V was cut back by 8 bases and J by 5 bases. The CDR3 protein is CASGDRENEQYF. CDR3 sequence (DNA): TGTGCCAGCGGGGACAGGGAAAACGAGCAGTACTTC.

In its sample, this clonotype was seen many times. The chain recombines TRBV7-8 with TRBJ2-7; 11 bases line up with TRBD1. CDR3 length: 17 residues. The ends lost 1 base at V and 3 bases at J; junction bases unmatched: 8. The germline V gene encodes CDR1 SGHVS and CDR2 FQNEAQ. The CDR3 spells CASSLGGRTGGYYEQYF. In DNA form, the CDR3 reads TGTGCCAGCAGCTTAGGGGGGCGGACAGGGGGCTACTACGAGCAGTACTTC. Drawing the rest from reference TRBV7-8 and TRBJ2-7, the complete variable domain is GAGVSQSPRYKVAKRGQDVALRCDPISGHVSLFWYQQALGQGPEFLTYFQNEAQLDKSGLPSDRFFAERPEGSVSTLKIQRTQQEDSAVYLCASSLGGRTGGYYEQYFGPGTRLTVT.

This clonotype was picked up many times. This chain joins TRBV7-8 and TRBJ2-5; possible D gene TRBD1, 7 bases. Germline V CDR1 and CDR2: SGHVS, FQNEAQ. The germline V and J ends were trimmed by 1 base and 3 bases, with 12 bases remaining between them. The CDR3 has 15 amino acids. This chain's CDR3 is CASSLGGRGEETQYF. CDR3 DNA sequence: TGTGCCAGCAGCTTAGGCGGCAGGGGGGAAGAGACCCAGTACTTC.

This clonotype occurred many times. This chain joins TRBV4-3 and TRBJ2-1; the match to TRBD2 covers 7 bases. CDR1 and CDR2 from the germline V gene are LGHNA and YSLEER. This CDR3 is built from 17 residues. Trimming cost V 4 bases and J 6 bases; bases outside gene matches: 15. CDR3 DNA: TGCGCCAGCAGCCTATATTACGGGAGCGGGGTCTTCAATGAGCAGTTCTTC. Translating it yields CASSLYYGSGVFNEQFF.

This clonotype occurred many times. The gene calls are TRBV28 and TRBJ1-2; no reliable D call. This CDR3 has 11 residues. V gave up 5 bases and J gave up 2 bases, with 3 bases separating them. Germline V CDR1 and CDR2: MDHEN, SYDVKM. The CDR3 is CASSQNYGYTF. DNA for the CDR3: TGTGCCAGCAGTCAGAACTATGGCTACACCTTC.

This clonotype was counted many times. This rearrangement joins TRBV20-1 to TRBJ1-5; no definite D call. Germline V CDR1 and CDR2: DFQATT, SNEGSKA (reference sequence). Trimming took 3 bases from V and 2 from J, leaving 11 bases between them. This CDR3 has 14 residues. This chain's CDR3 is CSASVRLGNQPQHF. CDR3 in DNA: TGCAGTGCTAGCGTACGCTTGGGCAATCAGCCCCAGCATTTT.

This clonotype was found many times. This sequence joins TRBV6-1 and TRBJ1-5, with TRBD1 matching 9 bases. V shed 7 bases and J 2 bases; nucleotides not matched to a gene: 9. CDR3 size: 16 residues. CDR1 and CDR2 (germline): MNHNS, SASEGT. CDR3 sequence: CASNRQGERGNQPQHF. The CDR3 bases are TGTGCCAGCAATAGACAGGGGGAAAGGGGCAATCAGCCCCAGCATTTT.

This clonotype was counted ten times or more. This chain connects TRBV2 to TRBJ1-1; 9 bases fit TRBD1. V dropped 11 bases and J dropped 3; count of bases not matched to a gene: 16. The CDR3 is 16 amino acids. The germline V gene has CDR1 SNHLY and CDR2 FYNNEI. The CDR3 protein is CARRGTGGVGDTEAFF. The CDR3 region has the DNA TGTGCCCGGAGGGGTACAGGGGGCGTCGGGGACACTGAAGCTTTCTTT.

The table lists this clonotype with many counts. The chain is built from TRBV6-5 and TRBJ1-1, with a tentative D call TRBD1 (6 bases). Germline CDR1 and CDR2: MNHEY and SVGAGI. Trimming cost V 0 bases and J 5 bases, with 10 bases left between them. CDR3 length: 14 residues. CDR3 loop: CASSYSGRGTEAFF. The DNA for the CDR3 is TGTGCCAGCAGTTACTCTGGCAGGGGTACTGAAGCTTTCTTT.

This clonotype was counted ten times or more. The V gene is TRBV4-3, the J gene TRBJ1-1; TRBD1 aligns across 12 bases. The CDR3 consists of 16 residues. In germline, CDR1 is LGHNA, CDR2 YSLEER. The V and J ends lost 0 bases and 10 bases, in that order; junction bases with no gene match: 9. DNA of the CDR3: TGCGCCAGCAGCCAAGATCTGGGGACAGGGGGCTCTTCAGCTTTCTTT. Amino acid sequence: CASSQDLGTGGSSAFF.

This clonotype occurred many times. The chain combines TRBV7-8 with TRBJ1-6; D not certain. Germline lookup yields CDR1 SGHVS and CDR2 FQNEAQ. The CDR3 spans 13 residues. V lost 2 bases, J lost 6 bases, and 5 bases lay in between. In DNA, the CDR3 is TGTGCCAGCAGCTTAACGGCTAATTCACCCCTCCACTTT. Translating it yields CASSLTANSPLHF.

This clonotype has a count of ten or more. The chain links TRBV5-4 to TRBJ2-7; no definite D call. Trimming removed 4 bases at V and 1 base at J, with 15 bases between. This CDR3 is built from 15 residues. The germline CDR1 and CDR2 sequences are SGHNT and YYREEE (reference sequence). This CDR3 reads CASSPNIDPSYEQYF. The CDR3 DNA reads TGTGCCAGCAGCCCAAACATCGATCCGTCCTACGAGCAGTACTTC.

This clonotype has at least ten counts. This chain joins TRBV6-6 and TRBJ1-1, with D unclear. Germline CDR1 MNHNY, CDR2 SVGAGI (reference sequence). The V and J ends lost 7 bases and 1 base respectively, with 10 bases between them. This CDR3 is 13 amino acids long. The CDR3 spells CASIPPQNTEAFF. In nucleotides, the CDR3 is TGTGCCAGCATTCCGCCTCAGAACACTGAAGCTTTCTTT.

This clonotype came up many times. The rearrangement links TRBV28 to TRBJ2-3; 9 bases are shared with TRBD2. Trimming took 5 bases from V and 5 from J; bases not matched to a gene: 11. The CDR3 contains 16 residues. Germline V gene lookup returns CDR1 MDHEN and CDR2 SYDVKM. CDR3 in DNA: TGTGCCAGCAGTCCCGTTAGCGGGGGAGGGAGAGATACGCAGTATTTT. Its protein is CASSPVSGGGRDTQYF.

This clonotype occurred many times. The rearrangement links TRBV7-2 to TRBJ1-2; maybe TRBD1 (6 bases). The CDR3 covers 15 residues. The V gene's germline CDR1 is SGHTA and CDR2 FQGNSA. Trimming removed 2 bases at V and 4 bases at J, with 14 bases between. The CDR3 bases are TGTGCCAGCAGCTTAACAAGGGGGGGCATCTATGGCTACACCTTC. Its protein is CASSLTRGGIYGYTF.

The table lists this clonotype with many counts. This chain links TRBV11-3 with TRBJ2-3; D could derive from TRBD1 or TRBD2 (5 bases each). Trimming took 3 bases from V and 0 from J, leaving 16 bases between them. Germline V gene lookup returns CDR1 SGHNT and CDR2 YENEEA. CDR3 size: 17 residues. CDR3 in amino acids: CASSFGGPGPSTDTQYF. In DNA, the CDR3 is TGTGCCAGCAGCTTTGGAGGTCCAGGGCCTAGCACAGATACGCAGTATTTT.

The sample holds many counts of this clonotype. V is TRBV2 and J is TRBJ2-1; D may be TRBD1 or TRBD2 (5 bases each). The CDR3 sequence is 14 residues long. Trimming shortened V by 10 bases and J by 4 bases, and 17 bases separated the two germline ends. From germline, CDR1 is SNHLY and CDR2 FYNNEI. CDR3: CATRGGTSYNEQFF. The CDR3 bases are TGTGCCACCCGAGGTGGGACGTCATACAATGAGCAGTTCTTC.